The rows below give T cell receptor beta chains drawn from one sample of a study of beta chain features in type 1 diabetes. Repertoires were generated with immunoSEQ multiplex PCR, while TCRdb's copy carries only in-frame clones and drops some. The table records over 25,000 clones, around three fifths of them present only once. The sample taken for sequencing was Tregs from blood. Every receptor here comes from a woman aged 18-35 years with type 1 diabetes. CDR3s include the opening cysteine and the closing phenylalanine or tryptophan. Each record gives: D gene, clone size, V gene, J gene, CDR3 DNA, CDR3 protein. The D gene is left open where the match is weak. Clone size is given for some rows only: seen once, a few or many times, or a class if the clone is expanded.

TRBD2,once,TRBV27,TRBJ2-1,TGTGCCAGCAGCGCGCTAGCGGGAGTTCCCAATGAGCAGTTCTTC,CASSALAGVPNEQFF
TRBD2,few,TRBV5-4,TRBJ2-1,TGTGCCAGCAGCTTAGGGACTAACTACAATGAGCAGTTCTTC,CASSLGTNYNEQFF
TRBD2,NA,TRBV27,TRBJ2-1,TGTGCCAGCAGCAAGCTGGGGACTAGCGGGCTCAATGAGCAGTTCTTC,CASSKLGTSGLNEQFF
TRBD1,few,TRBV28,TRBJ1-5,TGTGCCAGCAGGGGACAGGGCGCCTCACTTTATAGCAATCAGCCCCAGCATTTT,CASRGQGASLYSNQPQHF
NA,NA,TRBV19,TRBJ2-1,TGTGCCAGTAGTATTTCAGGTGGTTTGGGGCGAAATGAGCAGTTCTTC,CASSISGGLGRNEQFF
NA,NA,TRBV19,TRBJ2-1,TGTGCCAGTAGTATAGTGGGCACTAGTTACCGCAATGAGCAGTTCTTC,CASSIVGTSYRNEQFF
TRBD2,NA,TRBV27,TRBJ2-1,TGTGCCAGCAGTTTATCGGGGCTAGCGGGAGATTGGGCCTACAATGAGCAGTTCTTC,CASSLSGLAGDWAYNEQFF
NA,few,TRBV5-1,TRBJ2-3,TGCGCCAGCAGCTTGGGAGGGGGAAGCCGCACAGATACGCAGTATTTT,CASSLGGGSRTDTQYF
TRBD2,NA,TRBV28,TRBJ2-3,TGTGCCAGCAGTTTGGGCGGGGGTTATACGCAGTATTTT,CASSLGGGYTQYF
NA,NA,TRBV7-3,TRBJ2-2,TGTGCCAGCAGCCGCGACATAAACACCGGGGAGCTGTTTTTT,CASSRDINTGELFF
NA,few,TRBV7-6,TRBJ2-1,TGTGCCAGCAGCCCTTTTACGGGTAACTCCTACAATGAGCAGTTCTTC,CASSPFTGNSYNEQFF
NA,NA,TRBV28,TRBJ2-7,TGTGCCAGCAGAACTCCCTCGACAGGCCCGCAACTGAGTTTGTACTTC,CASRTPSTGPQLSLYF
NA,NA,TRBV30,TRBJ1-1,TGTGCCTGGAGTCAAGGTGGATACGGGGGTGGCACTGAAGCTTTCTTT,CAWSQGGYGGGTEAFF
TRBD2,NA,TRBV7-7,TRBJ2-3,TGTGCCAGCAGCGCGACTAGCGGGACTACAGATACGCAGTATTTT,CASSATSGTTDTQYF
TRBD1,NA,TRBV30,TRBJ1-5,TGTGCCTGGAGTGTTACAGGGGACCACCAGCCCCAGCATTTT,CAWSVTGDHQPQHF
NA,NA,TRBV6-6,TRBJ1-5,TGTGCCAGCAGTTCCGGGGGGGGATTTAATCAGCCCCAGCATTTT,CASSSGGGFNQPQHF
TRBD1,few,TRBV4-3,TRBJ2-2,TGCGCCAGCAGTCCCGGACAGGGGTGGTACACCGGGGAGCTGTTTTTT,CASSPGQGWYTGELFF
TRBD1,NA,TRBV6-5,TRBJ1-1,TGTGCCAGCAGTTACAAGACAGGGTTTGGCACTGAAGCTTTCTTT,CASSYKTGFGTEAFF
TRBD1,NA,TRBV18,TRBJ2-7,TGTGCCAGCTCACAGCGCATAGGGGGCTCCGACGAGCAGTACTTC,CASSQRIGGSDEQYF
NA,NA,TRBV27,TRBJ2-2,TGTGCCAGCAGTAAAGGGGCCCTAAAGTCGAACACCGGGGAGCTGTTTTTT,CASSKGALKSNTGELFF
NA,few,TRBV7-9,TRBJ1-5,TGTGCCAGCAGCTTAGTGGGGGGGGGACAGCCCCAGCATTTT,CASSLVGGGQPQHF
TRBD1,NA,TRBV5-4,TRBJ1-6,TGTGCCAGCAGCTTGGCTTGGGACAGTAATTCACCCCTCCACTTT,CASSLAWDSNSPLHF
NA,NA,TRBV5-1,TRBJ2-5,TGCGCCAGCAGCTTACAGGGGACTCAAGAGACCCAGTACTTC,CASSLQGTQETQYF
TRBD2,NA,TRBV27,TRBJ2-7,TGTGCCAGCAGGCCCAGGAGCGGGGGGTCCTACGAGCAGTACTTC,CASRPRSGGSYEQYF
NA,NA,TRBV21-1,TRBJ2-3,TGTGCCAGCAGCAAAGCCGGCGCGGGAGAGGACACAGATACGCAGTATTTT,CASSKAGAGEDTDTQYF
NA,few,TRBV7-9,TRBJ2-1,TGTGCCAGCAGCTTAATCGCGGATAGCTCCTACAATGAGCAGTTCTTC,CASSLIADSSYNEQFF
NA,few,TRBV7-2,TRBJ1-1,TGTGCCAGCAGCTTTCGACAGTTGAACACTGAAGCTTTCTTT,CASSFRQLNTEAFF
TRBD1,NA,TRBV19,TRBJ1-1,TGTGCCAGTTTCCGGGACAGGGATCCCTTTGAAGCTTTCTTT,CASFRDRDPFEAFF
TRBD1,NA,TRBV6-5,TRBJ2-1,TGTGCCAGCAGTTACATGAGGGACAGCAATGAGCAGTTCTTC,CASSYMRDSNEQFF
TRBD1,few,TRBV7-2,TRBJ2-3,TGTGCCAGCAGCTTAGTGGTTACAGGGGCAGATACGCAGTATTTT,CASSLVVTGADTQYF
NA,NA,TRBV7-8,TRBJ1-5,TGTGCCAGCAGCTTATTCAGCGGGGCCCCTGTGCAGCCCCAGCATTTT,CASSLFSGAPVQPQHF
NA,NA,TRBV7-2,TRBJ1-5,TGTGCCAGCAGCTCGGACGGGACTAATCAGCCCCAGCATTTT,CASSSDGTNQPQHF
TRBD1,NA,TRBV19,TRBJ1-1,TGTGCCAGTAGTGCGCGACAGGGGAGTGCGGGTGGAGCTTTCTTT,CASSARQGSAGGAFF
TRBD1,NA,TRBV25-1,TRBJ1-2,TGTGCCAGCAGTGGGGGACAGGCATATGGCTACACCTTC,CASSGGQAYGYTF
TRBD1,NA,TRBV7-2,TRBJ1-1,TGTGCCAGCAGCTTGTGGACAGGGAACACTGAAGCTTTCTTT,CASSLWTGNTEAFF
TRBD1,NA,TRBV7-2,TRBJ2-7,TGTGCCAGCAGACAGGGGGCTGATTACGAGCAGTACTTC,CASRQGADYEQYF
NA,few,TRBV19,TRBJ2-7,TGTGCCAGTCAGGGACACTACGAGCAGTACTTC,CASQGHYEQYF
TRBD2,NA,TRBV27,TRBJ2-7,TGTGCCAGCAGTTTAACCACTAGCGGGTCTTCCTACGAGCAGTACTTC,CASSLTTSGSSYEQYF
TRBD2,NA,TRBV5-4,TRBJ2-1,TGTGCCAGCAGCTTGGCTAGCGGGATCTCTTTTCTGAATGAGCAGTTCTTC,CASSLASGISFLNEQFF
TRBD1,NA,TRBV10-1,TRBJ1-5,TGCGCCAGCAGCCCTGGGTACATGTGGACAGGGCGGTATCAGCCCCAGCATTTT,CASSPGYMWTGRYQPQHF